This T cell receptor beta chain was found in a study of cytomegalovirus exposure and HLA in healthy donors. Study-wide background: Ancestry clustering placed more than 65% of over 300 genotyped donors in the Caucasian-associated cluster. General observations from the study: For TCR beta chains, V- and J-gene trimming was later linked to a missense DCLRE1C variant.

Researchers ran the PCR with 60 Vbeta and 13 Jbeta primers. Only in-frame clones appear in the TCRdb table, and some are missing; sequencing was by immunoSEQ multiplex PCR. The profile shows about 140,000 clones, approximately 87% of them singletons. This CDR3 spans 14 amino acids. Trimming shortened V by 4 bases and J by 5 bases, and 14 bases separated the two germline ends. Germline-derived CDR1 and CDR2 are LNHDA and SQIVND (reference sequence). A remark on this clone: Its antigen is unidentified.

The sample consisted of PBMCs. The genes are TRBV19 and TRBJ2-5; the D gene is possibly TRBD2 (5 bases). The origin of this receptor is a man between 35 and 55 years old in good health and CMV-seronegative. This CDR3 is CASSTLEVMETQYF. In DNA form, the CDR3 reads TGTGCCAGTAGTACCCTGGAGGTTATGGAGACCCAGTACTTC.